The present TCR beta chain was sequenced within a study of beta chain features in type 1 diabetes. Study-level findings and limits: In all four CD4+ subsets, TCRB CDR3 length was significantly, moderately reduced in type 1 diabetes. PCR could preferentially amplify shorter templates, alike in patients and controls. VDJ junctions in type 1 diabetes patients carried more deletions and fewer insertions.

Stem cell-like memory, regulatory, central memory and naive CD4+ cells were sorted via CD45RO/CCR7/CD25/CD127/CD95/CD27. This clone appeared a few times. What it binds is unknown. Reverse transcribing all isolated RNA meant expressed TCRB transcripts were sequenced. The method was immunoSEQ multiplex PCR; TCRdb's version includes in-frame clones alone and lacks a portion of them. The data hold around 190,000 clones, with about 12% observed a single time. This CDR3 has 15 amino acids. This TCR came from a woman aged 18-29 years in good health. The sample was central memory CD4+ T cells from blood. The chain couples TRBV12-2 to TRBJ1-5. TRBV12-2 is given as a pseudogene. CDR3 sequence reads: CASRLVRRGVQPQHF. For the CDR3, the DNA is TGTGCAAGTCGCTTAGTCCGGAGAGGCGTTCAGCCCCAGCATTTT.